Listed below are T cell receptor beta chains from one sample, sequenced in a study of OX40 agonist ivuxolimab in advanced cancers. Produced via immunoSEQ multiplex PCR; TCRdb's table is partial and in-frame only. The sample lists more than 20,000 clones; around 79% were seen once. The sequencing used CD4+ or CD8+ T cells sorted from blood, collected in a trial of the OX40 agonist ivuxolimab. These receptors were collected from an adult with an advanced solid tumor such as melanoma, head and neck, liver or kidney cancer. The CDR3 runs from the conserved cysteine through the conserved F or W. A D gene is named only where the DNA matches it firmly. Clone size is shown for a subset of rows, as once, few, many or a class of expanded clone.

.	TRBV4-1	.	TRBJ1-5	TGCGCCAGCAGCCAAGACGTGGGTAGCAATCAGCCCCAGCATTTT	CASSQDVGSNQPQHF
.	TRBV5-3	.	TRBJ1-5	TGTGCCAGAAGCTTTCAGGGCATGGATTATAGCAATCAGCCCCAGCATTTT	CARSFQGMDYSNQPQHF
TRBD2	TRBV11-2	.	TRBJ2-3	TGTGCCAGCAGCTTAGGGGATGCTAGCGGGGTCACAGATACGCAGTATTTT	CASSLGDASGVTDTQYF
TRBD1	TRBV18	few	TRBJ1-2	TGTGCCAGCTCATCAAAAACAGGGGGCAGTATAGATGGCTACACCTTC	CASSSKTGGSIDGYTF
.	TRBV6-5	.	TRBJ2-1	TGTGCCAGCACCGTACTAGGTTCCTACAATGAGCAGTTCTTC	CASTVLGSYNEQFF
.	TRBV23-1	.	TRBJ2-7	TGCGCCAGCAGTCAAATCGAGGGGTACGAGCAGTACTTC	CASSQIEGYEQYF
TRBD2	TRBV30	.	TRBJ2-4	TGTGCCTGGAGCGTAGCGGGGGGGCTCGCGGACATTCAGTACTTC	CAWSVAGGLADIQYF
.	TRBV7-9	.	TRBJ2-1	TGTGCCAGCAGCTTAGGGCTTTACAATGAGCAGTTCTTC	CASSLGLYNEQFF
TRBD2	TRBV7-6	.	TRBJ2-2	TGTGCCAGCAGCTTTCCAGGACTAGCGCTAACCGGGGAGCTGTTTTTT	CASSFPGLALTGELFF
.	TRBV7-9	.	TRBJ1-3	TGTGCCAGCTTAGTGGCGGAGGCCGGAAACACCATATATTTT	CASLVAEAGNTIYF
.	TRBV7-2	.	TRBJ1-3	TGTGCCAGCAGCCTACAAGGCCCTGGAAACACCATATATTTT	CASSLQGPGNTIYF
.	TRBV7-9	.	TRBJ1-2	TGTGCCAGCAGTTATGTGACAGGCTCCTATGGCTACACCTTC	CASSYVTGSYGYTF
TRBD1	TRBV7-9	.	TRBJ2-7	TGTGCCAGCAGTCCCGGGACAGGGGTGTCCTACGAGCAGTACTTC	CASSPGTGVSYEQYF
TRBD1	TRBV7-9	.	TRBJ1-1	TGTGCCAGCAGCTCACCGGGACAGGGGAACGCTGAAGCTTTCTTT	CASSSPGQGNAEAFF
TRBD2	TRBV5-1	.	TRBJ2-3	TGCGCCAGCAGCTCCAAGGGAGCGGGGGAACCCACGCAGTATTTT	CASSSKGAGEPTQYF
.	TRBV9	.	TRBJ1-6	TGTGCCAGCAGCGCAGCAGGGGAAAATTCACCCCTCCACTTT	CASSAAGENSPLHF
.	TRBV10-2	.	TRBJ2-7	TGCGCCAGCAGTGACTTCAGGGTTCGATCCTACGAGCAGTACTTC	CASSDFRVRSYEQYF
TRBD1	TRBV7-9	.	TRBJ2-7	TGTGCCAGCAGCCCGCGGACAGGAACTTACGAGCAGTACTTC	CASSPRTGTYEQYF
TRBD1	TRBV11-3	.	TRBJ2-2	TGTGCCAGCAGCCGCAGGGACAGGGCGCACCCCGGGGAGCTGTTTTTT	CASSRRDRAHPGELFF
.	TRBV30	once	TRBJ2-1	TGTGCCTGGAGTGACCTTTGGACAGAGGACAATGAGCAGTTCTTC	CAWSDLWTEDNEQFF
.	TRBV14	.	TRBJ2-7	TGTGCCAGCAGCCAAGGGGGAGCGTTTACCTACGAGCAGTACTTC	CASSQGGAFTYEQYF
.	TRBV10-1	.	TRBJ2-1	TGCGCCAGCAGTGAAATCACAAGAAGCTCCTACAATGAGCAGTTCTTC	CASSEITRSSYNEQFF
.	TRBV7-2	.	TRBJ2-3	TGTGCCAGCAGCTTAGTTGGAGCTATTACAGATACGCAGTATTTT	CASSLVGAITDTQYF
TRBD2	TRBV27	once	TRBJ2-7	TGTGCCAACAGTTTAGGTCTAGCGGGAGTCGAGCAGTACTTC	CANSLGLAGVEQYF
.	TRBV20-1	few	TRBJ1-1	TGCAGTGCTAGATCCCCCTACGAAGCTTTCTTT	CSARSPYEAFF
TRBD1	TRBV13	few	TRBJ1-1	TGTGCCAGCAGCTTACAGGGGGCCACTGAAGCTTTCTTT	CASSLQGATEAFF
.	TRBV7-9	.	TRBJ2-7	TGTGCCAGCAGCTTAGTCTGGGGATCCAACGAGCAGTACTTC	CASSLVWGSNEQYF
.	TRBV28	.	TRBJ1-5	TGTGCCAGCAGTGATGGGGATTCTTCCAATCAGCCCCAGCATTTT	CASSDGDSSNQPQHF
.	TRBV28	.	TRBJ2-6	TGTGCCAGCCAATCTAACCGGGGGGCCAACGTCCTGACTTTC	CASQSNRGANVLTF
.	TRBV27	.	TRBJ2-1	TGTGCCAGCAGCCCCGACTGGAAGTCCTACAATGAGCAGTTCTTC	CASSPDWKSYNEQFF
TRBD1	TRBV4-1	.	TRBJ2-3	TGCGCCAGCAGCGAAGACAGGGGGGCAGATACGCAGTATTTT	CASSEDRGADTQYF
TRBD1	TRBV6-5	.	TRBJ2-3	TGTGCCAGCAGTCAGGGGGTATGGACAGATACGCAGTATTTT	CASSQGVWTDTQYF
.	TRBV21-1	.	TRBJ2-5	TGTGCCAGCAGCAAAGTGACACCGGGACAGAGAGAGACCCAGTACTTC	CASSKVTPGQRETQYF
.	TRBV6-5	.	TRBJ2-2	TGTGCCAGCAGTTACTTCGGGGCCAACACCGGGGAGCTGTTTTTT	CASSYFGANTGELFF
TRBD1	TRBV4-1	few	TRBJ2-1	TGCGCCAGCAGCCAAGGGGCAGGACAGGGGATCGATGAGCAGTTCTTC	CASSQGAGQGIDEQFF
TRBD1	TRBV30	.	TRBJ2-7	TGTGCCTGGAGTGCGGGACAGGGATACGAGCAGTACTTC	CAWSAGQGYEQYF
.	TRBV7-2	.	TRBJ1-2	TGTGCCAGCAGCTCTACCTTCTATGGCTACACCTTC	CASSSTFYGYTF
TRBD2	TRBV5-1	few	TRBJ2-1	TGCGCCAGCAGCAGGCCGATTGGACTAGCGGAGTACAATGAGCAGTTCTTC	CASSRPIGLAEYNEQFF
TRBD2	TRBV13	once	TRBJ2-3	TGTGCCAGCAGCGGAAGAGACGAGCGGGAGAGCACAGATACGCAGTATTTT	CASSGRDERESTDTQYF
.	TRBV5-1	.	TRBJ2-4	TGCGCCAGCAGCTTGGATCTATCGAACATTCAGTACTTC	CASSLDLSNIQYF
.	TRBV5-4	few	TRBJ2-2	TGTGCCAGCACTCTCCCTCCCGGGGAGCTGTTTTTT	CASTLPPGELFF
.	TRBV28	.	TRBJ2-7	TGTGCCAGCAGGGGGGGCCCGGAGCAGTACTTC	CASRGGPEQYF
.	TRBV21-1	.	TRBJ2-2	TGTGCCAGCAGCAAAGAATCGTATAAGAACACCGGGGAGCTGTTTTTT	CASSKESYKNTGELFF